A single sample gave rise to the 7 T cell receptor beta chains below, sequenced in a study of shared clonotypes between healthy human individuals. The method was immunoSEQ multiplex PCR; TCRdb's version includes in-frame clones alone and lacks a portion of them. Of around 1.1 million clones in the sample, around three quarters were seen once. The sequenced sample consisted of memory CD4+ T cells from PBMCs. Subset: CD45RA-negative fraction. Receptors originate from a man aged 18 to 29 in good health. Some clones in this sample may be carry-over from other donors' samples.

CDR3 region: CASSLVGTVNTEAFF. CDR3 DNA: TGTGCCAGCAGCTTAGTTGGGACGGTCAACACTGAAGCTTTCTTT. The rearrangement links TRBV11-1 to TRBJ1-1, with a possible D match to TRBD1 (5 bases). Trimming stripped 1 base from V and 2 bases from J, with 11 bases between. This CDR3 contains 15 residues. The germline V gene encodes CDR1 SGHAT and CDR2 FQDESV (reference sequence).

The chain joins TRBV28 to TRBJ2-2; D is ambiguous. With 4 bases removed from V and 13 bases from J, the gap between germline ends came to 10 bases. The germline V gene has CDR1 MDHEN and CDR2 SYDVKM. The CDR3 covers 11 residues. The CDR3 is CASSYPVGLFF. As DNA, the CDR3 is TGTGCCAGCAGTTACCCGGTTGGGCTGTTTTTT.

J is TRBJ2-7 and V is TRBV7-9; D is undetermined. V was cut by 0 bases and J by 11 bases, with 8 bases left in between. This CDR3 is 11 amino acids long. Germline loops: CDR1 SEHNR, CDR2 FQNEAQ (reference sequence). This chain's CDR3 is CASSLALVKYF. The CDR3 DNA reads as TGTGCCAGCAGCTTAGCCCTAGTTAAGTACTTC. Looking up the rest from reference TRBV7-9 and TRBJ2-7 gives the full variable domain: DTGVSQNPRHKITKRGQNVTFRCDPISEHNRLYWYRQTLGQGPEFLTYFQNEAQLEKSRLLSDRFSAERPKGSFSTLEIQRTEQGDSAMYLCASSLALVKYFGPGTRLTVT.

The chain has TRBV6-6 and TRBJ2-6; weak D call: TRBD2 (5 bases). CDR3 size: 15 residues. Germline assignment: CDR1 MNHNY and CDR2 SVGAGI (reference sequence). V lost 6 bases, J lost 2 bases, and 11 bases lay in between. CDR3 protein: CASSRGGTGANVLTF. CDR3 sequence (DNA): TGTGCCAGCAGCCGGGGTGGGACTGGGGCCAACGTCCTGACTTTC.

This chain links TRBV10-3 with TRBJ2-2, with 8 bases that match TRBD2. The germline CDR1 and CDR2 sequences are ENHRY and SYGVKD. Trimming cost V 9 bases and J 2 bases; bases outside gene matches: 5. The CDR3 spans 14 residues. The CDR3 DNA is TGTGCCATAAGAGCGGGAGCAAACACCGGGGAGCTGTTTTTT. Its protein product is CAIRAGANTGELFF.

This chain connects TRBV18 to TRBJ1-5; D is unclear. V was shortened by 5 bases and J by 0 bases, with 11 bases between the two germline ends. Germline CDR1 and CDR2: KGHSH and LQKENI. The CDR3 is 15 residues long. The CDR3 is CASSSSGNSNQPQHF. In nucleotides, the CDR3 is TGTGCCAGCTCATCCTCAGGAAATAGCAATCAGCCCCAGCATTTT.

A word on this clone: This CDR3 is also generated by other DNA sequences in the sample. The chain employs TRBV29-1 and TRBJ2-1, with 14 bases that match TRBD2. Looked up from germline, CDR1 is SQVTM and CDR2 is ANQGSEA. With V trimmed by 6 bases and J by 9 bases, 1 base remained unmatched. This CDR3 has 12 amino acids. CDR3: CSVGLAGVEQFF. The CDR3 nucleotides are TGCAGCGTGGGACTAGCGGGAGTTGAGCAGTTCTTC.